This entry features one T cell receptor (beta chain) sequence. Its antigen remains unknown. The data stem from a study of T-cell reconstitution after alpha-beta-depleted transplantation in children. Molecular barcoding with unique molecular identifiers was used for the TCRbeta library. TCRdb itself ran the PCR reads through MiXCR, one entry per CDR3 protein. This table has hundreds of thousands of distinct CDR3 sequences, about an eighth appearing once. This CDR3 spans 13 amino acids. V shed 3 bases and J shed 5 bases, with 11 bases lying between them. Germline loops: CDR1 SGHVS, CDR2 FNYEAQ. General study results and limits: The main origin of T-cell counts and diversity one year after transplant was newly produced T cells. Where alpha-beta T cells came from about two months after transplant was reportedly several hundred expanded graft clones.

This chain uses TRBV7-6 with TRBJ2-7, with D unclear. This specimen consisted of PBMCs, obtained before TCRalphabeta/CD19-depleted stem cell transplant. This clonotype was obtained from a girl between 2 and 10 years old with congenital amegakaryocytic thrombocytopenia, due to receive a stem cell transplant. This CDR3 is CASSFSRTDEQYF. In DNA, the CDR3 is TGTGCCAGCAGCTTCTCCCGCACGGACGAGCAGTACTTC.